The TCR beta chain described here comes from a study of T-cell memory formation after mild COVID-19. Study-level points and caveats: Still unconfirmed is whether the second-wave clones peaking on day 37 recognized SARS-CoV-2.

TCRdb re-analysed the 5' RACE reads in MiXCR, keeping a single row per CDR3 protein. Of roughly 220,000 distinct CDR3 sequences in the sample, 9% to 10% were seen once. CDR3 length equals 14 residues. Trimming removed 2 bases at V and 1 base at J, with 5 bases between. Germline assignment: CDR1 ENHRY and CDR2 SYGVKD. As to this clonotype: Its antigen is not known.

Sequenced material: PBMCs or a T cell subset sorted from them (not recorded which). The chain joins TRBV10-3 to TRBJ2-2; D is ambiguous. This TCR was recovered from a man younger than 35 who had mild COVID-19 (a few samples of this study predate the infection). Cell type and time point are not known. CDR3 DNA sequence: TGTGCCATCAGTGAGACAGTGAACACCGGGGAGCTGTTTTTT. Translated: CAISETVNTGELFF.